The 28 T cell receptor beta chains given below trace back to one sample, sequenced in a study of long-term antiretroviral therapy in people with HIV (dated by TCRdb to between 2020 and 2023). The immunoSEQ hsTCRB v3.0 assay was used at survey level resolution for TRB variable region sequencing. Entries here come from immuneACCESS through TCRdb and include only in-frame sequences with V and J called. Some clones fail to appear in such tables; in the studies checked, an unresolved V gene covers under half of the shortfall, and the cause of the remainder is unknown. The sample yields 25,000 to 35,000 clones; over 70% were counted once. Jointly, the top ten make up roughly 8% of the sample. The input for sequencing was unsorted PBMCs, taken 3.1 years after starting antiretroviral therapy. Every receptor here comes from a woman in her forties or fifties with HIV.

The chain employs TRBV5-6 and TRBJ2-7; TRBD1 matches at 7 bases. V was pared by 4 bases and J by 3 bases, with 4 bases of the junction left unmatched. CDR1 is SGHDT and CDR2 is YYEEEE in the germline V gene. CDR3 length: 13 residues. The CDR3 DNA sequence: TGTGCCAGCAGCCCCAGACAGGGCTACGAGCAGTACTTC. It translates to CASSPRQGYEQYF.

V gene TRBV4-2 combines with J gene TRBJ2-3, with a possible D match to TRBD2 (6 bases). The V end lost 4 bases, the J end lost 3 bases, and 11 bases lay between the germline ends. Germline-derived CDR1 and CDR2 are LGHNA and YNFKEQ. The CDR3 extends over 14 amino acids. The CDR3 here is CASSLGGQTDTQYF. The CDR3 DNA sequence: TGTGCCAGCAGCCTGGGAGGTCAGACAGATACGCAGTATTTT.

In DNA form, the CDR3 reads TGCGCCAGCAGCCCTCGGACAGGGTACTACGAGCAGTACTTC. It yields the protein CASSPRTGYYEQYF. This sequence joins TRBV4-1 and TRBJ2-7; 8 nucleotides agree with TRBD1. The ends lost 4 bases at V and 3 bases at J; junction bases unmatched: 5. This CDR3 is 14 amino acids long. CDR1 and CDR2 from the germline V gene are MGHRA and YSYEKL.

This sequence joins TRBV2 and TRBJ2-7; TRBD1 might be the D (6 bases). The CDR3 has 14 residues. V shed 6 bases and J shed 7 bases, with 19 bases lying between them. The V gene's germline CDR1 is SNHLY and CDR2 FYNNEI. Written as DNA, the CDR3 is TGTGCCAGCAGCCCACAGGGAACCATGGGGGAGCAGTACTTC. It is translated as CASSPQGTMGEQYF. Combining the CDR3 with reference TRBV2 and TRBJ2-7 gives the whole variable domain EPEVTQTPSHQVTQMGQEVILRCVPISNHLYFYWYRQILGQKVEFLVSFYNNEISEKSEIFDDQFSVERPDGSNFTLKIRSTKLEDSAMYFCASSPQGTMGEQYFGPGTRLTVT.

The chain uses TRBV5-6 and TRBJ1-3; possibly TRBD1 for D (5 bases). CDR1 SGHDT and CDR2 YYEEEE come from the germline V gene. The CDR3 runs to 15 residues. V lost 0 bases and J lost 1, with 8 bases in between. CDR3 region: CASSLGQLSGNTIYF. The CDR3 DNA reads as TGTGCCAGCAGCTTGGGACAGCTTTCTGGAAACACCATATATTTT.

V is TRBV2 and J is TRBJ2-3; 8 bases match TRBD1. Germline V lookup: CDR1 SNHLY, CDR2 FYNNEI. The V gene end was trimmed by 5 bases and the J gene end by 1 base; junction bases not matched to a gene: 2. The CDR3 consists of 14 residues. CDR3 region: CASSQTGGTDTQYF. The CDR3 DNA reads TGTGCCAGCAGTCAGACAGGGGGCACAGATACGCAGTATTTT.

The rearrangement joins TRBV5-1 to TRBJ2-2; TRBD1 aligns across 9 bases. The V and J ends lost 3 bases and 6 bases, in that order; junction bases with no gene match: 6. Looked up from germline, CDR1 is SGHRS and CDR2 is YFSETQ. This CDR3 is built from 15 residues. The CDR3 DNA sequence: TGCGCCAGCAGCTCCTGGACAGGGGAGGCCGGGGAGCTGTTTTTT. Translated: CASSSWTGEAGELFF.

V gene TRBV12-5 combines with J gene TRBJ2-5, with TRBD1 matching over 11 bases. Trimming at V came to 7 bases and at J to 4 bases, leaving 5 bases not matched to a gene. The CDR3 consists of 14 residues. Germline CDR1 and CDR2: LGHNT and FRNRAP. CDR3 bases: TGTGCTAGTGTCCGGACAGGGGGCCGAGAGACCCAGTACTTC. This sequence encodes CASVRTGGRETQYF.

The chain links TRBV7-2 to TRBJ2-1, with 8 nucleotides matching TRBD2. Per the germline V gene, CDR1 is SGHTA and CDR2 is FQGNSA. The CDR3 contains 15 residues. V gave up 5 bases and J gave up 1 base; unmatched junction bases: 4. CDR3 region: CASSPGLGSYNEQFF. In DNA, the CDR3 is TGTGCCAGCAGCCCGGGACTAGGTTCCTACAATGAGCAGTTCTTC.

The gene calls are TRBV6-1 and TRBJ2-7; 9 nucleotides line up with TRBD1. V was clipped by 8 bases and J by 3 bases; unmatched bases: 5. CDR3 length: 13 amino acids. Germline V gene lookup returns CDR1 MNHNS and CDR2 SASEGT. CDR3: CASGLTGGYEQYV. In DNA, the CDR3 is TGTGCCAGCGGACTGACAGGGGGCTACGAGCAGTACGTC.

The CDR3, as DNA: TGCGCCAGCCGGACTAGCGGGGAAGATACGCAGTATTTT. Encoded protein: CASRTSGEDTQYF. V and J are TRBV5-1 and TRBJ2-3, with TRBD2 matching 12 bases. V trimming: 7 bases; J trimming: 5 bases; junction bases outside the gene matches: 2. The CDR3 covers 13 residues. The germline V gene has CDR1 SGHRS and CDR2 YFSETQ.

The rearrangement uses TRBV9 and TRBJ1-6; D possibly corresponds to TRBD1 (5 bases). The V and J ends lost 0 bases and 6 bases respectively, with 10 bases between them. The CDR3 runs to 15 residues. In germline, CDR1 is SGDLS, CDR2 YYNGEE. The CDR3 DNA is TGTGCCAGCAGCGTAGTCACGGGACCTAATTCACCCCTCCACTTT. Protein: CASSVVTGPNSPLHF.

This clone occurred once. The J gene is TRBJ2-3, the V gene TRBV7-9; TRBD2 agrees at 14 bases. This CDR3 is 16 amino acids long. After removal of 5 bases from V and 1 base from J, the junction contained 2 bases not matched to a gene. CDR1 is SEHNR and CDR2 is FQNEAQ in the germline V gene (reference sequence). CDR3 amino acids: CASSLGLAGGTDTQYF. As DNA, the CDR3 is TGTGCCAGCAGCCTGGGACTAGCGGGGGGCACAGATACGCAGTATTTT.

V gene TRBV2 combines with J gene TRBJ2-5; 13 bases match TRBD2. The germline gives CDR1 SNHLY, CDR2 FYNNEI. The V gene end was trimmed by 6 bases and the J gene end by 1 base; junction bases not matched to a gene: 5. CDR3 length equals 16 residues. CDR3 residues: CASSRRLAGGQETQYF. The CDR3 nucleotides read TGTGCCAGCAGCCGCCGACTAGCGGGGGGCCAAGAGACCCAGTACTTC. Full variable domain (rest looked up from reference TRBV2 and TRBJ2-5): EPEVTQTPSHQVTQMGQEVILRCVPISNHLYFYWYRQILGQKVEFLVSFYNNEISEKSEIFDDQFSVERPDGSNFTLKIRSTKLEDSAMYFCASSRRLAGGQETQYFGPGTRLLVL.

The V call is TRBV12-5, the J call TRBJ2-3; D unresolved. Trimming removed 6 bases from V and 2 bases from J, with 12 bases in between. Germline V gene lookup returns CDR1 LGHNT and CDR2 FRNRAP. This CDR3 spans 14 amino acids. CDR3 DNA sequence: TGTGCTAGTGGGCGGCCTCAAATCACAGATACGCAGTATTTT. It yields the protein CASGRPQITDTQYF.

V is TRBV6-1 and J is TRBJ1-4; 8 bases align to TRBD1. The CDR3 totals 13 residues. J gave up 7 bases and V 8 bases, and 6 bases lay outside the gene matches. Germline lookup yields CDR1 MNHNS and CDR2 SASEGT. The CDR3 loop is CASGGTGGEKLFF. DNA for the CDR3: TGTGCCAGCGGTGGGACAGGAGGTGAAAAACTGTTTTTT.

The chain uses TRBV5-5 and TRBJ1-1; 7 nucleotides match TRBD1. This CDR3 contains 14 residues. From germline, CDR1 is SGHKS and CDR2 YYEKEE (reference sequence). Trimming removed 6 bases from V and 0 bases from J; junction bases left unmatched: 5. The CDR3 DNA sequence: TGTGCCAGCACTCACAGGGGCATGAACACTGAAGCTTTCTTT. It is translated as CASTHRGMNTEAFF.

This chain connects TRBV21-1 to TRBJ1-4. TRBV21-1 constitutes a pseudogene. The CDR3 consists of 12 residues. In nucleotides, the CDR3 is TGTGCCAGCAGCACGCACGGTGAAAAACTGTTTTTT. This gives the protein CASSTHGEKLFF.

This chain links TRBV5-1 with TRBJ1-6, with D unresolved. There are 15 residues in the CDR3. Germline V gene sequence: CDR1 SGHRS, CDR2 YFSETQ. V dropped 3 bases and J dropped 6 bases, with 13 bases sitting between them. Here the CDR3 DNA reads TGCGCCAGCAGCTCAGAAGTGGAAGGTAATTCACCCCTCCACTTT. Amino acid sequence: CASSSEVEGNSPLHF.

The chain employs TRBV29-1 and TRBJ2-5; no definite D call. The CDR3 has 13 amino acids. Germline assignment: CDR1 SQVTM and CDR2 ANQGSEA. Trimming stripped 2 bases from V and 5 bases from J, with 12 bases between. CDR3 in DNA: TGCAGCGTTGAACCGGTTGAGGAGGAGACCCAGTACTTC. Encoded protein: CSVEPVEEETQYF.

The gene calls are TRBV6-5 and TRBJ1-2; D perhaps matches TRBD1 (5 bases). Germline values: CDR1 MNHEY, CDR2 SVGAGI. This CDR3 spans 15 amino acids. Deletions cut 0 bases from V and 4 bases from J, with 12 bases between. CDR3 region: CASSYSLGDPYGYTF. The CDR3 DNA follows: TGTGCCAGCAGTTACTCACTGGGGGACCCCTATGGCTACACCTTC.

The rearrangement joins TRBV19 to TRBJ1-1; D not certain. The CDR3 is 12 amino acids. V dropped 9 bases and J dropped 4 bases, with 12 bases sitting between them. CDR1 LNHDA and CDR2 SQIVND come from the germline V gene (reference sequence). CDR3 in DNA: TGTGCCAGCGGGTTGAGAGGCACTGAAGCTTTCTTT. Protein: CASGLRGTEAFF.

This rearrangement joins TRBV5-1 to TRBJ2-3; maybe TRBD1 (6 bases). Trimming stripped 6 bases from V and 1 base from J, with 12 bases between. The germline V gene has CDR1 SGHRS and CDR2 YFSETQ. The CDR3 extends over 14 amino acids. CDR3 protein: CASIVEGGTDTQYF. The CDR3 DNA follows: TGCGCCAGCATAGTCGAGGGGGGCACAGATACGCAGTATTTT. The variable domain in full, completed from reference TRBV5-1 and TRBJ2-3, reads KAGVTQTPRYLIKTRGQQVTLSCSPISGHRSVSWYQQTPGQGLQFLFEYFSETQRNKGNFPGRFSGRQFSNSRSEMNVSTLELGDSALYLCASIVEGGTDTQYFGPGTRLTVL.

This clone showed up just once. The J gene is TRBJ2-1, the V gene TRBV19; D not resolved. CDR3 length: 13 amino acids. Germline CDR1 LNHDA, CDR2 SQIVND (reference sequence). V shed 4 bases and J shed 9 bases, with 13 bases lying between them. The CDR3 loop is CASSTNLGSEQFF. CDR3 in DNA: TGTGCCAGTAGTACCAATCTAGGAAGTGAGCAGTTCTTC. Full variable domain (remainder filled in from reference TRBV19 and TRBJ2-1): DGGITQSPKYLFRKEGQNVTLSCEQNLNHDAMYWYRQDPGQGLRLIYYSQIVNDFQKGDIAEGYSVSREKKESFPLTVTSAQKNPTAFYLCASSTNLGSEQFFGPGTRLTVL.

The chain carries TRBV19 and TRBJ1-6; 8 nucleotides agree with TRBD1. There are 14 residues in the CDR3. Germline V lookup: CDR1 LNHDA, CDR2 SQIVND (reference sequence). J gave up 6 bases and V 6 bases, and 4 bases lay outside the gene matches. The CDR3 reads CASSPTGGNSPLHF. The CDR3 DNA sequence: TGTGCCAGTAGCCCAACAGGGGGTAATTCACCCCTCCACTTT.

The genes are TRBV11-2 and TRBJ2-7; D ambiguous. The CDR3 covers 14 residues. Germline assignment: CDR1 SGHAT and CDR2 FQNNGV. V was clipped by 5 bases and J by 4 bases, with 15 bases between them. DNA for the CDR3: TGTGCCAGCAGCCCCTCTGTTGGTCCTTACGAGCAGTACTTC. Protein: CASSPSVGPYEQYF. The complete variable domain, with remaining parts taken from reference TRBV11-2 and TRBJ2-7, reads EAGVAQSPRYKIIEKRQSVAFWCNPISGHATLYWYQQILGQGPKLLIQFQNNGVVDDSQLPKDRFSAERLKGVDSTLKIQPAKLEDSAVYLCASSPSVGPYEQYFGPGTRLTVT.

The chain combines TRBV19 with TRBJ1-6; a weak D match, TRBD1 (5 bases). Trimming took 9 bases from V and 0 from J, leaving 9 bases between them. Looked up from germline, CDR1 is LNHDA and CDR2 is SQIVND (reference sequence). The CDR3 runs 14 residues. The CDR3 here is CASKDSSYNSPLHF. CDR3 nucleotides: TGTGCCAGCAAAGACAGCTCCTATAATTCACCCCTCCACTTT.

The J gene is TRBJ2-5, the V gene TRBV6-5, with 7 bases lining up with TRBD2. This CDR3 has 16 amino acids. Trimming cost V 0 bases and J 5 bases; bases outside gene matches: 9. The germline CDR1 and CDR2 sequences are MNHEY and SVGAGI. The CDR3 loop reads CASSYSRLRLAETQYF. The CDR3 nucleotides read TGTGCCAGCAGTTACTCGAGGTTAAGACTAGCCGAGACCCAGTACTTC.